This T cell receptor beta chain was obtained from a study of CD8+CD57+ T cells in acquired aplastic anemia. Study-level background: Sorted CD4+ and CD8+ cells yielded DNA averaging roughly 3.3 ug.

V lost 2 bases to trimming and J lost 7 bases, with 9 bases between them. The CDR3 has 13 amino acids. TCR beta VDJ combinations and CDR3 sequences were profiled from genomic DNA. MiXCR was run by TCRdb on the reads, yielding one entry per CDR3 protein. The sample includes about 200,000 distinct CDR3 sequences, almost 50% of them seen just once. Selection for sequencing was limited to patients who had shown CD8+CD57+ cell expansion by flow cytometry. There was no therapy given to any patient before the blood sampling took place. The TCR comes from a human donor with aplastic anemia. This chain links TRBV12-3 or TRBV12-4 with TRBJ1-5, with D unclear. The sample consisted of sorted CD4+, CD8+, or CD8+CD57+ T cells (not recorded which) from PBMCs. The CDR3 coding sequence is TGTGCCAGCAGTTTATCCCGTAACCAGCCCCAGCATTTT. Translated, it gives CASSLSRNQPQHF.